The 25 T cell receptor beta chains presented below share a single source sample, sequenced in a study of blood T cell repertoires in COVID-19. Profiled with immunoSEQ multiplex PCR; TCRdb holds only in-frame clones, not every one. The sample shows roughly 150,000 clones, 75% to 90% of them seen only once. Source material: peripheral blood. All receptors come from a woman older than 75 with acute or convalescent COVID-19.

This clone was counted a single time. CDR3 sequence (DNA): TGTGCCAGTAGAAGGGACAGGAGCACAGATACGCAGTATTTT. It yields the protein CASRRDRSTDTQYF. This chain joins TRBV19 and TRBJ2-3; the match to TRBD1 covers 8 bases. Unmatched junction bases numbered 2, after V lost 6 bases and J lost 0 bases. The CDR3 consists of 14 residues. CDR1 is LNHDA, CDR2 SQIVND, per germline (reference sequence).

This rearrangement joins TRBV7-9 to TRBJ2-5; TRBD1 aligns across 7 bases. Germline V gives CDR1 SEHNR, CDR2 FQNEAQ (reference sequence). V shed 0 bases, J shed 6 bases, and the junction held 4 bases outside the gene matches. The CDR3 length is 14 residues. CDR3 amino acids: CASSLATGSKTQYF. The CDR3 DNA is TGTGCCAGCAGCTTAGCGACAGGGTCGAAGACCCAGTACTTC.

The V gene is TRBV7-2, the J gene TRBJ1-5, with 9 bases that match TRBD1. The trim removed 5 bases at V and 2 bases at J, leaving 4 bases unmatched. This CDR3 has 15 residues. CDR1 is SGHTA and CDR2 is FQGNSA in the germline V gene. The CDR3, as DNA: TGTGCCAGCAGCCAACAGGGGGCGCGCAATCAGCCCCAGCATTTT. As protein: CASSQQGARNQPQHF.

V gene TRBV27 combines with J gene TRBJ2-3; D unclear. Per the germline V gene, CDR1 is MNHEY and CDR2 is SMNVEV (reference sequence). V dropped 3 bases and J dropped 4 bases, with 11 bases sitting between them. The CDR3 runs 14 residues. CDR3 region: CASSFSRLADTQYF. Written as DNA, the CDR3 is TGTGCCAGCAGTTTTTCTCGGTTGGCAGATACGCAGTATTTT.

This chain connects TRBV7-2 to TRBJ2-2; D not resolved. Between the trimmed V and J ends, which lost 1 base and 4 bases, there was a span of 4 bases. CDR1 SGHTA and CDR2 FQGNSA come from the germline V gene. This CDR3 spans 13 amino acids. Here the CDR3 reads CASSLVFTGELFF. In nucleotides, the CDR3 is TGTGCCAGCAGCTTAGTCTTCACCGGGGAGCTGTTTTTT. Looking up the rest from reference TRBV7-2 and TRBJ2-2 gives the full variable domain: GAGVSQSPSNKVTEKGKDVELRCDPISGHTALYWYRQSLGQGLEFLIYFQGNSAPDKSGLPSDRFSAERTGGSVSTLTIQRTQQEDSAVYLCASSLVFTGELFFGEGSRLTVL.

CDR3: CASSLGQGPSPLHF. The CDR3 DNA is TGCGCCAGCAGCCTCGGACAAGGGCCCTCACCCCTCCACTTT. The V call is TRBV5-1, the J call TRBJ1-6; a possible D gene is TRBD1 (5 bases). Trimming left V 4 bases short and J 10 bases short, with 15 bases between. The V gene's germline CDR1 is SGHRS and CDR2 YFSETQ. This CDR3 contains 14 residues.

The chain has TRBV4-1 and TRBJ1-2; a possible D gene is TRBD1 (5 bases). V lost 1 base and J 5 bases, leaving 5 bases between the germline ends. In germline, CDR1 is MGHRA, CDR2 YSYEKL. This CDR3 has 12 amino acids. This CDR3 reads CASSQAGYGYTF. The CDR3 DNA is TGCGCCAGCAGCCAAGCAGGGTATGGCTACACCTTC.

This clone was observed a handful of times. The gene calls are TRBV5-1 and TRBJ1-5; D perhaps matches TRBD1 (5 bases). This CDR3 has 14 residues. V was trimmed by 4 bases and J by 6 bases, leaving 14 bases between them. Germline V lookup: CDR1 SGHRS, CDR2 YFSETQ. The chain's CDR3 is CASSREGYGQPQHF. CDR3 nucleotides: TGCGCCAGCAGCCGGGAGGGGTACGGTCAGCCCCAGCATTTT.

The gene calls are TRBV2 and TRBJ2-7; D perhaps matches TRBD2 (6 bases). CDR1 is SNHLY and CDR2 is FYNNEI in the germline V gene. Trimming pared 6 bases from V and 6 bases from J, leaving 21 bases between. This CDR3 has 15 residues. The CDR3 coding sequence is TGTGCCAGCAGCGGGGCTTCGGTCTTGGAGGGCGAGCAGTACTTC. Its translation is CASSGASVLEGEQYF.

CDR3 bases: TGTGCCAGCGAGGGGGGACAGCTTTATGGCTACACCTTC. Residues: CASEGGQLYGYTF. The J gene is TRBJ1-2, the V gene TRBV9, with 7 bases identical to TRBD1. This CDR3 is built from 13 residues. CDR1 and CDR2 (germline): SGDLS, YYNGEE. V lost 7 bases to trimming and J lost 5 bases; unmatched junction nucleotides: 8.

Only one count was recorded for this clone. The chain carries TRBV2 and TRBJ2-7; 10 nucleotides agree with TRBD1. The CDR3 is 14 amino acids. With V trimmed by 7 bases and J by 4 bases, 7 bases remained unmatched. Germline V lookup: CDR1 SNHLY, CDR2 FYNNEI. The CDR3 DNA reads TGTGCCAGCACTCCCGACAGGGGGCTATACGAGCAGTACTTC. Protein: CASTPDRGLYEQYF.

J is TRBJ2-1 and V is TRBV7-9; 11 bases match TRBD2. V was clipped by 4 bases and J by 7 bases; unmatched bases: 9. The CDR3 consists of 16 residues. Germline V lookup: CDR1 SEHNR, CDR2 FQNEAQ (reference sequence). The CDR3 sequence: CASSSDTSGSLNEQFF. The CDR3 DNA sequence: TGTGCCAGCAGCTCAGACACTAGCGGGAGTTTGAATGAGCAGTTCTTC.

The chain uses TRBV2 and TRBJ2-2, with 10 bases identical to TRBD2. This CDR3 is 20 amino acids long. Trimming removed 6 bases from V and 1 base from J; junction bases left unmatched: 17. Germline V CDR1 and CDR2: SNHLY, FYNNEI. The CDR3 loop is CASSPGGSGGAHWNTGELFF. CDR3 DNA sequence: TGTGCCAGCAGCCCCGGGGGCAGCGGGGGGGCCCATTGGAACACCGGGGAGCTGTTTTTT.

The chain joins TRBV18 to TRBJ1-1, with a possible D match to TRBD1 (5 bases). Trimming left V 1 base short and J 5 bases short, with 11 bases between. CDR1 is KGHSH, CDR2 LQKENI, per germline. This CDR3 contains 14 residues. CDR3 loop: CASSPQGRGTEAFF. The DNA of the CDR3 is TGTGCCAGCTCACCACAGGGGAGGGGAACTGAAGCTTTCTTT.

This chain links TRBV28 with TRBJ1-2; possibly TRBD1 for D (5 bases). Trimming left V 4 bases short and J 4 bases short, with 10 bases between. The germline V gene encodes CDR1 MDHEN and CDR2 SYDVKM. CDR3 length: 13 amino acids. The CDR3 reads CASSWGRSYGYTF. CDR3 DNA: TGTGCCAGCAGTTGGGGCCGCTCCTATGGCTACACCTTC.

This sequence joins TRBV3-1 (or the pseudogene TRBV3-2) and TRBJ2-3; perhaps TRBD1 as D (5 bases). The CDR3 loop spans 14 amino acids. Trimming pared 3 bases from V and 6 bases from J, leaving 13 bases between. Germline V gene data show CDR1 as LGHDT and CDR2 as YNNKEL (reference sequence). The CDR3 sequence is CASSQDTGPDTQYF. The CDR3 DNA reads TGTGCCAGCAGCCAGGACACGGGCCCGGATACGCAGTATTTT.

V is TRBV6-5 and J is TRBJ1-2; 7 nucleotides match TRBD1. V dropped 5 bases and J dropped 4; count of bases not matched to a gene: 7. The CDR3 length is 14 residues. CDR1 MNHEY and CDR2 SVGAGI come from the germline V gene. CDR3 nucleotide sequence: TGTGCCAGCAGTAGGACAGGTGGCGGCTATGGCTACACCTTC. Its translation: CASSRTGGGYGYTF.

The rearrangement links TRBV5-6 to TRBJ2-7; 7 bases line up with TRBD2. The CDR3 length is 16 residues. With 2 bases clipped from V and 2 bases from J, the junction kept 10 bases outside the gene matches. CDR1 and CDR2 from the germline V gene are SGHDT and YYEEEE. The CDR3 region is CASSFFFGRAPYEQYF. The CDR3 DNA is TGTGCCAGCAGCTTTTTTTTTGGGAGGGCTCCCTACGAGCAGTACTTC.

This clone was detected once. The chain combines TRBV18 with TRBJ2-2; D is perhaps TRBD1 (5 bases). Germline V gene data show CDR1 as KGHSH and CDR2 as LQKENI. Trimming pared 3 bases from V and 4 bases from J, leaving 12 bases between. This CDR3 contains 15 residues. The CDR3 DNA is TGTGCCAGCTCACCCCTGGGGCTCGGCACCGGGGAGCTGTTTTTT. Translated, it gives CASSPLGLGTGELFF.

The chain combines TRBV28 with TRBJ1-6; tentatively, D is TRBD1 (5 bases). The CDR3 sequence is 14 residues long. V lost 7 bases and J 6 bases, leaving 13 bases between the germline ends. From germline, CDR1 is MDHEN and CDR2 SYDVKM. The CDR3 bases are TGTGCCAGCAAACCGGCAGGGCCTAATTCACCCCTCCACTTT. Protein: CASKPAGPNSPLHF.

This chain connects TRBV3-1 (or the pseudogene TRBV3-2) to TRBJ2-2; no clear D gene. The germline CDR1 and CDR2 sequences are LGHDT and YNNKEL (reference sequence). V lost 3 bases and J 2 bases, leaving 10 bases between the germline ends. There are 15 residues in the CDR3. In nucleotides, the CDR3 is TGTGCCAGCAGCCAGGTAGCCTTAAACACCGGGGAGCTGTTTTTT. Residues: CASSQVALNTGELFF.

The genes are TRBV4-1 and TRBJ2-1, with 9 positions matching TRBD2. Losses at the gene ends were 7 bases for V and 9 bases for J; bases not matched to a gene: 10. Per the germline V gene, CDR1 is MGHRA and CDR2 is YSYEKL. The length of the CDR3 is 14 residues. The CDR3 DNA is TGCGCCAGCACCCCAATAGCGGGAGAGCTTGAGCAGTTCTTC. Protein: CASTPIAGELEQFF.

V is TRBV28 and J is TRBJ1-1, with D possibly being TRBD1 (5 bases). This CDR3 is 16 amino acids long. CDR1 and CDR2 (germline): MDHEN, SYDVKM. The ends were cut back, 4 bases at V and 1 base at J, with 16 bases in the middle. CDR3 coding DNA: TGTGCCAGCAGTTCCTTGGGGGGGGAGAAGAACACTGAAGCTTTCTTT. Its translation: CASSSLGGEKNTEAFF.

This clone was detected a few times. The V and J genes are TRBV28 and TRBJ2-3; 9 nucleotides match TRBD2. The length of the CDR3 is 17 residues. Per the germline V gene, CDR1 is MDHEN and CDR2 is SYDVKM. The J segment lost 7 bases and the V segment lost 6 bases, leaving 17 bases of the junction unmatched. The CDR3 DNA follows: TGTGCCAGCAGACCCACCGGAGGCGGGAGGGACCGGTATACGCAGTATTTT. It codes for CASRPTGGGRDRYTQYF.

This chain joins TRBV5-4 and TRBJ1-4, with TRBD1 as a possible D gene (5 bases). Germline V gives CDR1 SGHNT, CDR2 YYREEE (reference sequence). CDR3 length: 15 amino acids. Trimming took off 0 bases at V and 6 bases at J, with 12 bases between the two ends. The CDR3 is CASSLAPGPDEKLFF. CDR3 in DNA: TGTGCCAGCAGCTTGGCCCCAGGGCCGGATGAAAAACTGTTTTTT.